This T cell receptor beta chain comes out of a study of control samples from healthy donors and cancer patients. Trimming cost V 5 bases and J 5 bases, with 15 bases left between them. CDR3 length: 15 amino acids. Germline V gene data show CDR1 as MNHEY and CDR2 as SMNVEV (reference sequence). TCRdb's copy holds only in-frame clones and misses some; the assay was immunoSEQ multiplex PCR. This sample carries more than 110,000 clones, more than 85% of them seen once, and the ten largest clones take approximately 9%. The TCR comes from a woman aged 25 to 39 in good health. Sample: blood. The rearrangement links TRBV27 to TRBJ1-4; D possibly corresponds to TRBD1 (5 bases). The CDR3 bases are TGTGCCAGCAGTAGGTGGGACCGCAAGAATGAAAAACTGTTTTTT. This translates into CASSRWDRKNEKLFF.